The 28 T cell receptor beta chains presented below share a single source sample, sequenced in a study of regulatory and conventional T cells in RAG deficiency. Repertoires were generated with immunoSEQ multiplex PCR, while TCRdb's copy carries only in-frame clones and drops some. The table has about 9,100 clones, 90% to 95% seen once. Genomic DNA came from blood conventional CD4+ T cells gated CD25-low CD127-high. Input material: CD4+ effector T cells sorted from blood. The receptors originated from a human donor with RAG deficiency presenting as severe combined immunodeficiency.

The chain employs TRBV6-5 and TRBJ2-4, with 8 nucleotides matching TRBD1. V dropped 5 bases and J dropped 4; count of bases not matched to a gene: 7. CDR1 and CDR2 from the germline V gene are MNHEY and SVGAGI. This CDR3 is built from 15 residues. The CDR3 DNA is TGTGCCAGCAGTCCGACAGGGGCAAGGAAAAACATTCAGTACTTC. Encoded protein: CASSPTGARKNIQYF.

This chain uses TRBV4-1 with TRBJ2-7, with unresolved D. Germline V gene lookup returns CDR1 MGHRA and CDR2 YSYEKL. The CDR3 totals 13 residues. The V end lost 1 base, the J end lost 4 bases, and 8 bases lay between the germline ends. The chain's CDR3 is CASSQGRVYEQYF. As DNA, the CDR3 is TGCGCCAGCAGCCAAGGGCGTGTTTACGAGCAGTACTTC.

The J gene is TRBJ2-7, the V gene TRBV5-6; unclear D gene. The CDR3 totals 15 residues. From germline, CDR1 is SGHDT and CDR2 YYEEEE. V shed 0 bases and J shed 3 bases, with 13 bases lying between them. CDR3 coding DNA: TGTGCCAGCAGCTTGGACAGCAATGCCCTCTACGAGCAGTACTTC. Translated, it gives CASSLDSNALYEQYF. Combining the CDR3 with reference TRBV5-6 and TRBJ2-7 gives the whole variable domain DAGVTQSPTHLIKTRGQQVTLRCSPKSGHDTVSWYQQALGQGPQFIFQYYEEEERQRGNFPDRFSGHQFPNYSSELNVNALLLGDSALYLCASSLDSNALYEQYFGPGTRLTVT.

The V gene is TRBV7-2, the J gene TRBJ2-7, with D possibly matching TRBD1 (5 bases). Germline-derived CDR1 and CDR2 are SGHTA and FQGNSA. V was trimmed by 1 base and J by 3 bases, leaving 13 bases between them. The CDR3 totals 15 residues. Written as DNA, the CDR3 is TGTGCCAGCAGCTTAGGGGGTCAGGGTTTCTACGAGCAGTACTTC. Amino acids: CASSLGGQGFYEQYF.

CDR3 residues: CASSQEAGLNTEAFF. CDR3 DNA sequence: TGCGCCAGCAGCCAAGAGGCGGGCCTGAACACTGAAGCTTTCTTT. The chain carries TRBV4-3 and TRBJ1-1, with no clear D. The CDR3 consists of 15 residues. Trimming stripped 0 bases from V and 0 bases from J, with 8 bases between. CDR1 is LGHNA and CDR2 is YSLEER in the germline V gene.

The chain has TRBV10-3 and TRBJ2-1; the match to TRBD1 covers 8 bases. Germline values: CDR1 ENHRY, CDR2 SYGVKD. This CDR3 is built from 14 residues. The V segment lost 6 bases and the J segment 5 bases; nucleotides outside the gene matches: 6. CDR3 protein: CAIRRQGSDNEQFF. The CDR3 DNA reads as TGTGCCATCAGGCGACAGGGGTCGGACAATGAGCAGTTCTTC.

The V call is TRBV30, the J call TRBJ2-5; D perhaps matches TRBD1 (7 bases). This CDR3 has 14 residues. The germline gives CDR1 GTSNPN, CDR2 SVGIG (reference sequence). The germline V and J ends were trimmed by 0 bases and 5 bases, with 13 bases remaining between them. The CDR3 spells CAWSVGPGGETQYF. CDR3 nucleotide sequence: TGTGCCTGGAGTGTAGGCCCAGGGGGGGAGACCCAGTACTTC. Complete variable domain (other parts from reference TRBV30 and TRBJ2-5): SQTIHQWPATLVQPVGSPLSLECTVEGTSNPNLYWYRQAAGRGLQLLFYSVGIGQISSEVPQNLSASRPQDRQFILSSKKLLLSDSGFYLCAWSVGPGGETQYFGPGTRLLVL.

The chain joins TRBV7-8 to TRBJ2-2; D is undetermined. The CDR3 length is 14 residues. CDR1 and CDR2 from the germline V gene are SGHVS and FQNEAQ. The ends were cut back, 3 bases at V and 4 bases at J, with 9 bases in the middle. CDR3 residues: CASSLKGPTGELFF. CDR3 coding DNA: TGTGCCAGCAGCTTGAAGGGTCCCACCGGGGAGCTGTTTTTT.

The chain carries TRBV10-3 and TRBJ2-7; 9 bases are a match to TRBD1. The junction had 6 bases not matched to a gene; V was cut back by 6 bases and J by 6 bases. Germline assignment: CDR1 ENHRY and CDR2 SYGVKD. This CDR3 region has 13 residues. CDR3 DNA: TGTGCCATCAGCAGGGACAGGGAAGCCGAGCAGTACTTC. It yields the protein CAISRDREAEQYF.

The V gene is TRBV5-4, the J gene TRBJ2-1; D not resolved. The ends were cut back, 4 bases at V and 3 bases at J, with 8 bases in the middle. This CDR3 is built from 13 residues. Germline V gene lookup returns CDR1 SGHNT and CDR2 YYREEE (reference sequence). The CDR3, as DNA: TGTGCCAGCAGCACATCCTTCTACAATGAGCAGTTCTTC. This encodes CASSTSFYNEQFF.

V gene TRBV6-6 combines with J gene TRBJ2-5, with D hard to call. This CDR3 is built from 14 residues. V lost 4 bases and J 7 bases, leaving 16 bases between the germline ends. Germline CDR1 MNHNY, CDR2 SVGAGI (reference sequence). CDR3 sequence: CASSSTRVEGTQYF. The CDR3 DNA reads as TGTGCCAGCAGTTCGACCCGTGTGGAAGGGACCCAGTACTTC.

The V call is TRBV20-1, the J call TRBJ2-5; D ambiguous. Deletions cut 3 bases from V and 5 bases from J, with 4 bases between. Germline-derived CDR1 and CDR2 are DFQATT and SNEGSKA (reference sequence). The CDR3 spans 10 residues. This CDR3 is CSASLETQYF. In DNA form, the CDR3 reads TGCAGTGCTAGCCTGGAGACCCAGTACTTC.

This chain links TRBV4-1 with TRBJ1-2; D gene ambiguous. The CDR3 has 13 residues. CDR1 and CDR2 from the germline V gene are MGHRA and YSYEKL. V lost 0 bases and J lost 5, with 7 bases in between. The CDR3 DNA reads as TGCGCCAGCAGCCAAGATAGAGCGTATGGCTACACCTTC. It translates to CASSQDRAYGYTF.

V is TRBV6-5 and J is TRBJ1-1; 7 positions match TRBD1. This CDR3 spans 14 amino acids. The trim removed 6 bases at V and 3 bases at J, leaving 7 bases unmatched. The V gene's germline CDR1 is MNHEY and CDR2 SVGAGI. Here the CDR3 DNA reads TGTGCCAGCAGAGGCTGGGACAGTTACACTGAAGCTTTCTTT. Its translation: CASRGWDSYTEAFF.

This chain uses TRBV5-1 with TRBJ2-3; TRBD1 might be the D (6 bases). Germline V gene data show CDR1 as SGHRS and CDR2 as YFSETQ. CDR3 length equals 14 residues. V lost 2 bases and J 4 bases, leaving 11 bases between the germline ends. As DNA, the CDR3 is TGCGCCAGCAGCTTCACAGGGCGGCCAGATACGCAGTATTTT. Amino acid sequence: CASSFTGRPDTQYF.

This chain links TRBV19 with TRBJ2-5; D gene uncertain. Deletions cut 6 bases from V and 5 bases from J, with 7 bases between. CDR1 and CDR2 from the germline V gene are LNHDA and SQIVND (reference sequence). The CDR3 has 11 amino acids. CDR3 residues: CASRRGETQYF. The CDR3, as DNA: TGTGCCAGTAGACGTGGGGAGACCCAGTACTTC.

The rearrangement joins TRBV12-5 to TRBJ2-1, with D perhaps matching TRBD2 (6 bases). This CDR3 has 15 residues. Germline V CDR1 and CDR2: LGHNT, FRNRAP. V gave up 7 bases and J gave up 4 bases, with 17 bases separating them. The CDR3 spells CASARGTSQYNEQFF. Written as DNA, the CDR3 is TGTGCTAGTGCCAGAGGGACTTCTCAGTACAATGAGCAGTTCTTC.

This clone was counted once. DNA of the CDR3: TGTGCCAGTAGTTCCGGGACGGACTATGCAACTAATGAAAAACTGTTTTTT. It translates to CASSSGTDYATNEKLFF. V is TRBV19 and J is TRBJ1-4; possibly TRBD1 for D (5 bases). CDR1 and CDR2 (germline): LNHDA, SQIVND (reference sequence). The ends were cut back, 5 bases at V and 0 bases at J, with 16 bases in the middle. The CDR3 is 17 amino acids.

The chain uses TRBV15 and TRBJ1-5; 10 bases match TRBD1. This CDR3 has 15 residues. Germline V CDR1 and CDR2: LNHNV, YYDKDF (reference sequence). Trimming took 1 base from V and 6 from J; bases not matched to a gene: 3. The chain's CDR3 is CATSRGRTGGQPQHF. CDR3 DNA sequence: TGTGCCACCAGCAGAGGTAGGACAGGGGGTCAGCCCCAGCATTTT.

The chain employs TRBV28 and TRBJ2-3; either TRBD1 or TRBD2 may supply D (5 bases each). V lost 6 bases, J lost 2 bases, and 12 bases lay in between. The germline CDR1 and CDR2 sequences are MDHEN and SYDVKM. The CDR3 has 14 amino acids. The CDR3 DNA sequence: TGTGCCAGCAGCCGGGACCCCGCCACAGATACGCAGTATTTT. This codes for CASSRDPATDTQYF. Based on the CDR3 plus reference TRBV28 and TRBJ2-3, the full variable domain is DVKVTQSSRYLVKRTGEKVFLECVQDMDHENMFWYRQDPGLGLRLIYFSYDVKMKEKGDIPEGYSVSREKKERFSLILESASTNQTSMYLCASSRDPATDTQYFGPGTRLTVL.

This clone was observed once. The chain employs TRBV7-7 and TRBJ2-5; TRBD1 matches at 9 bases. The CDR3 has 15 residues. CDR1 and CDR2 from the germline V gene are SSHAT and FNYEAQ (reference sequence). V shed 5 bases and J 7 bases; nucleotides not matched to a gene: 11. The CDR3, as DNA: TGTGCCAGCAGCCCCTCTCATCGGACAGGGGTGACCCAGTACTTC. Translating gives CASSPSHRTGVTQYF.

The chain uses TRBV7-2 and TRBJ2-5; 10 nucleotides match TRBD1. Germline V gene data show CDR1 as SGHTA and CDR2 as FQGNSA. The V gene end was trimmed by 0 bases and the J gene end by 5 bases; junction bases not matched to a gene: 3. This CDR3 has 15 residues. CDR3 residues: CASSLAGTGVETQYF. CDR3 DNA sequence: TGTGCCAGCAGCTTAGCGGGGACAGGGGTTGAGACCCAGTACTTC. The full variable domain, rest sourced from reference TRBV7-2 and TRBJ2-5, is GAGVSQSPSNKVTEKGKDVELRCDPISGHTALYWYRQSLGQGLEFLIYFQGNSAPDKSGLPSDRFSAERTGGSVSTLTIQRTQQEDSAVYLCASSLAGTGVETQYFGPGTRLLVL.

The CDR3 spells CAVAARDRGRENIQYF. The CDR3 DNA is TGTGCCGTCGCTGCCCGGGACAGGGGGCGAGAAAACATTCAGTACTTC. The chain carries TRBV19 and TRBJ2-4, with 12 bases fitting TRBD1. From germline, CDR1 is LNHDA and CDR2 SQIVND (reference sequence). The V segment lost 11 bases and the J segment 5 bases; nucleotides outside the gene matches: 13. This CDR3 spans 16 amino acids.

The rearrangement joins TRBV6-6 to TRBJ2-3; 11 nucleotides match TRBD1. Germline CDR1 and CDR2: MNHNY and SVGAGI (reference sequence). V was pared by 2 bases and J by 4 bases, with 5 bases of the junction left unmatched. The CDR3 runs 16 residues. The CDR3 spells CASSYPGQGASDTQYF. In nucleotides, the CDR3 is TGTGCCAGCAGTTACCCCGGACAGGGGGCTTCAGATACGCAGTATTTT.

The sample holds a few counts of this clone. The rearrangement joins TRBV9 to TRBJ1-3; D remains unclear. The germline gives CDR1 SGDLS, CDR2 YYNGEE. This CDR3 contains 15 residues. The ends were cut back, 1 base at V and 0 bases at J, with 8 bases in the middle. The CDR3 is CASSVRGSSGNTIYF. The CDR3, as DNA: TGTGCCAGCAGCGTACGCGGGTCCTCTGGAAACACCATATATTTT.

CDR3 sequence reads: CASSIETANEQYF. The CDR3 DNA is TGTGCCAGTAGTATAGAGACAGCAAACGAGCAGTACTTC. This chain links TRBV19 with TRBJ2-7, with D possibly being TRBD1 (5 bases). CDR3 length: 13 residues. Germline CDR1 and CDR2: LNHDA and SQIVND (reference sequence). Trimming cost V 0 bases and J 5 bases, with 8 bases left between them.

This clone showed up just once. V gene TRBV9 combines with J gene TRBJ2-5, with D possibly matching TRBD1 (5 bases). Trimming left V 1 base short and J 7 bases short, with 14 bases between. Germline V lookup: CDR1 SGDLS, CDR2 YYNGEE. The CDR3 is made up of 14 amino acids. As DNA, the CDR3 is TGTGCCAGCAGCGTAACATCAGGGTCGGGGACCCAGTACTTC. Translating it yields CASSVTSGSGTQYF.

The chain links TRBV7-9 to TRBJ2-3, with TRBD1 matching 8 bases. V dropped 0 bases and J dropped 4; count of bases not matched to a gene: 0. The CDR3 sequence is 14 residues long. Germline loops: CDR1 SEHNR, CDR2 FQNEAQ (reference sequence). CDR3 protein: CASSLAQGADTQYF. DNA for the CDR3: TGTGCCAGCAGCTTAGCACAGGGGGCAGATACGCAGTATTTT.